This T cell receptor beta chain was sequenced in a study of OX40 agonist ivuxolimab in advanced cancers. In terms of the full investigation: Ivuxolimab was an agonistic, fully human IgG2 monoclonal antibody directed against OX40 (CD134), a costimulatory receptor. Of the approximately 53 patients in dose escalation, 19 had hepatocellular carcinoma, some 15 had melanoma, 9 had renal cell carcinoma and 9 had head and neck cancer. Prior anti-PD-1, anti-PD-L1 or anti-CTLA-4 therapy was permitted, and checkpoint inhibitors had been received by 30% to 40% of dose-escalation patients. The monotherapy dose-escalation portion (N of about 57 patients) of the phase I ivuxolimab trial is reported in the paper. Intravenous ivuxolimab was administered to patients every 2 weeks at six dose levels: 0.01, 0.1, 0.3, 1.5, 3 and 10 mg/kg. In the dose-escalation cohort, 82.7% of patients were male, and the mean age was roughly 60 years, with a range of 23 to 79. Partial responses were achieved by three dose-escalation patients, of whom one had hepatocellular carcinoma and two had cutaneous melanoma. The point of sequencing TCRbeta in the periphery was to test whether ivuxolimab changed TCR sequence diversity and drove clonal T-cell expansion. What the study reported, not specific to this receptor: In the 0.1-3.0 mg/kg groups, partial responders had among the lowest normalized peripheral clonal expansion, particularly in CD8+ T cells. Low levels of normalized T-cell clonal expansion were also seen in some patients who did not respond. On average, CD8+ T cells showed more expanded clones than CD4+ T cells after ivuxolimab. Antigen specificity was not determined for the clonally expanded peripheral T cells. At doses of 0.1 to 3.0 mg/kg, clonal expansion of both CD4+ and CD8+ blood T cells was observed from baseline to week 6.

Remarks on this clone: Its antigen remains undetermined. Nothing much larger sits one base from this clone, and base qualities are not available.

For sequencing of the TCRbeta CDR3 region, genomic DNA was extracted from the sorted cells. TCRbeta CDR3 regions were sequenced using the immunoSEQ Assay. Drawn from immuneACCESS, this table holds only the in-frame rearrangements with V and J called that TCRdb kept. Clones are partly lost; checked studies trace under half to an unresolved V gene and leave the rest unexplained. The sample contains about 66,000 clones, roughly 80% of them found a single time. The biggest ten clones account for more than 6.5% of the sample. The trial excluded patients who had a history of autoimmune disease or were on systemic immunosuppression. Peripheral blood for TCR sequencing was collected from all dose cohorts at baseline, on cycle 4 day 1, and on cycle 7 day 1. Samples were obtained from an open-label, multicenter, first-in-human phase I dose-escalation trial of ivuxolimab. Adults with locally advanced or metastatic melanoma, renal cell carcinoma, hepatocellular carcinoma or head and neck squamous cell carcinoma were enrolled in the trial. Before TCR sequencing, CD4+ T cells and CD8+ T cells were sorted from peripheral blood as separate populations.

The clonotype comes from an adult with an advanced solid tumor such as melanoma, head and neck, liver or kidney cancer. Specimen: CD4+ or CD8+ T cells sorted from blood, collected in a trial of the OX40 agonist ivuxolimab.

Here the CDR3 is given as CASGGWWTGELFF. The DNA sequence is given as TGTGCCAGCGGAGGGTGGTGGACCGGGGAGCTGTTTTTT. The chain is encoded by TRBV9 joined to TRBJ2-2; the D gene is possibly TRBD2, with 6 bases matching. V lost 7 bases and J lost 5 bases; the stretch between them is 12 bases long. Spanning cysteine to phenylalanine, the CDR3 consists of 13 amino acids. Only the CDR3 region is kept as DNA, spanning 39 bases read in frame from base 1. CDR1 SGDLS and CDR2 YYNGEE are derived from the germline V gene.